This is a list of T cell receptor beta chains from one sample in a study of cytotoxic CD8 clonotypes in ibrutinib-treated CLL. The data were produced by immunoSEQ multiplex PCR, yet TCRdb's version contains in-frame clones alone and is incomplete. Of fewer than 45,000 clones in the sample, roughly 45% were seen once. The sequencing here drew on PBMCs, taken before ibrutinib treatment. The receptors stem from a human donor with chronic lymphocytic leukemia. CDR3s include the opening cysteine and the closing phenylalanine or tryptophan. A D gene is named only where the DNA matches it firmly. Clone sizes are given selectively: once, few, many, or a class where the clone is expanded.

DNA,CDR3,size,J,D,V
TGTGCCAGCAGCGGGCGGGCTTTGGCGCTAACAGATACGCAGTATTTT,CASSGRALALTDTQYF,few,TRBJ2-3,-,TRBV7-3
TGTGCCAGCAGCAACCGACTAGCGGGGGTCACAGATACGCAGTATTTT,CASSNRLAGVTDTQYF,large,TRBJ2-3,TRBD2,TRBV28
TGTGCCAGCAGTTATGGGCTAGCCAGCACAGATACGCAGTATTTT,CASSYGLASTDTQYF,few,TRBJ2-3,-,TRBV6-5
TGTGCCAGCTCACGGGAGTGGAGCACCCTCCACTTT,CASSREWSTLHF,-,TRBJ1-6,-,TRBV18
TGTGCCAGCAGTGAGGTAGCGGGGGGGCAAGAGACCCAGTACTTC,CASSEVAGGQETQYF,few,TRBJ2-5,TRBD2,TRBV6-1
TGTGCCAGCTCACTTTCATCCGGGACAGGGGATTCACCCCTCCACTTT,CASSLSSGTGDSPLHF,-,TRBJ1-6,TRBD1,TRBV18
TGTGCCACAGGGACACCGGATGGCTACACCTTC,CATGTPDGYTF,few,TRBJ1-2,-,TRBV5-4
TGCGCCAGCAGCCCAGGGACAGATGGCTACACCTTC,CASSPGTDGYTF,-,TRBJ1-2,TRBD1,TRBV5-1
TGTGCCAGCAGCTTAGAGCGAGGTGGTAGCGGCACAGATACGCAGTATTTT,CASSLERGGSGTDTQYF,-,TRBJ2-3,-,TRBV7-2
TGTGCCAGTAACGACAGGGGCGATCAGCCCCAGCATTTT,CASNDRGDQPQHF,-,TRBJ1-5,TRBD1,TRBV19
TGTGCCATCAGTGACCCGTCGGGCCCGGGGACCCAGTACTTC,CAISDPSGPGTQYF,-,TRBJ2-5,-,TRBV10-3
TGTGCCAGCAGTGAATCGACTAGCTCCTACGAGCAGTACTTC,CASSESTSSYEQYF,-,TRBJ2-7,-,TRBV6-1
TGCAGCGTGGGGATGCGGGAGACCCAGTACTTC,CSVGMRETQYF,-,TRBJ2-5,-,TRBV29-1
TGTGCCAGCAGTTTAAGGGCATCCTCGGGACAGGGGTTAACTGAAGCTTTCTTT,CASSLRASSGQGLTEAFF,few,TRBJ1-1,TRBD1,TRBV27
TGTGCCAGCAGTTTATTAGGACAGGGTGGGAATGAGCAGTTCTTC,CASSLLGQGGNEQFF,few,TRBJ2-1,TRBD1,TRBV27
TGTGCCAGCAGCTCTACAGGTTCCTATAATTCACCCCTCCACTTT,CASSSTGSYNSPLHF,few,TRBJ1-6,-,TRBV7-3
TGTGCCAGCAGCTTAGAAACGGTCTTAGCGGGGGGATACCCCGGGGAGCTGTTTTTT,CASSLETVLAGGYPGELFF,-,TRBJ2-2,TRBD2,TRBV11-1
TGTGCCAGCAGCTTAGTCCAGGGAGATAGCAATCAGCCCCAGCATTTT,CASSLVQGDSNQPQHF,few,TRBJ1-5,-,TRBV7-2
TGTGCCAGTAGTCGGGACAGGGCTAGCCATGGCTACACCTTC,CASSRDRASHGYTF,once,TRBJ1-2,TRBD1,TRBV19
TGCGCCAGCAGCCCCGGACTAGCGGGGGGTCTAAACAGAGAGCAGTTCTTC,CASSPGLAGGLNREQFF,once,TRBJ2-1,TRBD2,TRBV5-1
TGTGCTAGCAGCATCAGCAGCGGTTCCTACGAGCAGTACTTC,CASSISSGSYEQYF,-,TRBJ2-7,-,TRBV7-7
TGCGCCAGCAGCCAGGGTATTTACGGAGGGAAACTGTTTTTT,CASSQGIYGGKLFF,-,TRBJ1-4,-,TRBV4-1
TGCGCCAGCAGCTTCTCGGTCGGGATTGCAGATACGCAGTATTTT,CASSFSVGIADTQYF,few,TRBJ2-3,-,TRBV5-1
TGTGCCAGCAGCCGGACAGGGCTAAATCAGCCCCAGCATTTT,CASSRTGLNQPQHF,few,TRBJ1-5,TRBD1,TRBV7-9
TGTGCCAGTAGTGCTTTTGGGCAAAATCAGCCCCAGCATTTT,CASSAFGQNQPQHF,few,TRBJ1-5,-,TRBV2
TGTGCCAGTCATGCCTTCCAGGGAGCCCTCTACGAGCAGTACTTC,CASHAFQGALYEQYF,-,TRBJ2-7,-,TRBV6-1
TGTGCCAGCTCATATGGACCCTATGGCTACACCTTC,CASSYGPYGYTF,medium-sized,TRBJ1-2,-,TRBV18
TGTGCCAGCAGCCCCCAGGGGAATGGAGAGACCCAGTACTTC,CASSPQGNGETQYF,-,TRBJ2-5,-,TRBV7-3
TGTGCCAGCAGCTTGCGGGGTGGTGGTGGCTACACCTTC,CASSLRGGGGYTF,few,TRBJ1-2,-,TRBV5-4
TGTGCCAGCAGCCAAGAGGAACTAGCGGGGGGCACAAGCTCCTACAATGAGCAGTTCTTC,CASSQEELAGGTSSYNEQFF,-,TRBJ2-1,TRBD2,TRBV4-2
TGTGCCAGTAAGTCTCCCGGGACAGGGGGCCTCTATAGCAATCAGCCCCAGCATTTT,CASKSPGTGGLYSNQPQHF,-,TRBJ1-5,TRBD1,TRBV19
TGCGCCAGCAGCTTGGATGGGTATACTAGCACAGATACGCAGTATTTT,CASSLDGYTSTDTQYF,-,TRBJ2-3,-,TRBV5-1
TGTGCCAGCAGTGAAAGACAGTATGAAGCTTTCTTT,CASSERQYEAFF,few,TRBJ1-1,-,TRBV6-1
TGTGCCAGCAGCTTACTTGAAGGAGGTGGAAAAGGGACTAGCCCACAGTTCTTC,CASSLLEGGGKGTSPQFF,-,TRBJ2-1,TRBD2,TRBV7-6
TGTGCCAGCGGGGGACAGATGAACACTGAAGCTTTCTTT,CASGGQMNTEAFF,-,TRBJ1-1,TRBD1,TRBV2
TGCGCCAGCAGCCAAGATCGATGGCAGGGCGTTGGAAACACCATATATTTT,CASSQDRWQGVGNTIYF,-,TRBJ1-3,-,TRBV4-1
TGTGCCAGCAGCGCGACAGGGCTGACCTACAATGAGCAGTTCTTC,CASSATGLTYNEQFF,-,TRBJ2-1,TRBD1,TRBV9
TGTGCCAGCAGTTTATCGAAGAGGACCGGGGAGCTGTTTTTT,CASSLSKRTGELFF,-,TRBJ2-2,-,TRBV27
TGTGCCAGCAGTTTACGCGGGACAGTACAAGAGACCCAGTACTTC,CASSLRGTVQETQYF,few,TRBJ2-5,-,TRBV28
TGTGCCAGCAGCGTAGCTGGGACAGGGACCTCCTACGAGCAGTACTTC,CASSVAGTGTSYEQYF,-,TRBJ2-7,TRBD1,TRBV9
TGTGCCAGCAGTGAGACTAGCGGGGGGGAGGGCGAGCAGTACTTC,CASSETSGGEGEQYF,-,TRBJ2-7,TRBD2,TRBV2
TGTGCCAGCAGTTTATCGGGGTTTCATTCACCCCTCCACTTT,CASSLSGFHSPLHF,few,TRBJ1-6,-,TRBV27